These 29 T cell receptor beta chains originate from one sample sequenced in a study of technical replicates of blood from a few donors. TCRdb's copy holds only in-frame clones and misses some; the assay was immunoSEQ multiplex PCR. The top ten hold roughly 0.19% of the sample, which has about 100,000 clones, 95% to 96% seen once. The sample taken for sequencing was T cells isolated from PBMCs. These receptors were obtained from a human donor in good health.

DNA of the CDR3: TGTGCCAGTCGGGGAGGGGATCAGCCCCAGCATTTT. This translates into CASRGGDQPQHF. This chain uses TRBV19 with TRBJ1-5; weak D call: TRBD1 (5 bases). The CDR3 sequence is 12 residues long. Per germline, CDR1 LNHDA and CDR2 SQIVND (reference sequence). Trimming shortened V by 8 bases and J by 5 bases, and 10 bases separated the two germline ends.

This chain links TRBV4-1 with TRBJ2-7; 11 bases map to TRBD2. V lost 1 base and J lost 2; bases outside the gene matches: 1. From germline, CDR1 is MGHRA and CDR2 YSYEKL. The CDR3 loop spans 15 amino acids. CDR3 residues: CASSQASGRTYEQYF. For the CDR3, the DNA is TGCGCCAGCAGCCAAGCTAGCGGGAGGACCTACGAGCAGTACTTC.

CDR3 in amino acids: CASKAGNYNEQFF. In DNA form, the CDR3 reads TGTGCCAGCAAGGCGGGGAACTACAATGAGCAGTTCTTC. The chain joins TRBV2 to TRBJ2-1, with D maybe TRBD2 (6 bases). The CDR3 runs to 13 residues. The germline V gene has CDR1 SNHLY and CDR2 FYNNEI. Trimming cost V 7 bases and J 3 bases, with 10 bases left between them.

The rearrangement links TRBV2 to TRBJ1-1; TRBD1 is a possible D gene (5 bases). The CDR3 is 16 amino acids. Trimming left V 7 bases short and J 6 bases short, with 24 bases between. The germline V gene has CDR1 SNHLY and CDR2 FYNNEI. CDR3 sequence: CASTKGLPTIFPEAFF. CDR3 DNA: TGTGCCAGCACCAAGGGACTGCCAACAATTTTCCCTGAAGCTTTCTTT. The entire variable domain, with the rest obtained from reference TRBV2 and TRBJ1-1, is as follows: EPEVTQTPSHQVTQMGQEVILRCVPISNHLYFYWYRQILGQKVEFLVSFYNNEISEKSEIFDDQFSVERPDGSNFTLKIRSTKLEDSAMYFCASTKGLPTIFPEAFFGQGTRLTVV.

The chain uses TRBV6-1 and TRBJ2-7; tentative D call: TRBD1 (6 bases). Between the trimmed V and J ends, which lost 4 bases and 6 bases, there was a span of 19 bases. CDR1 and CDR2 (germline): MNHNS, SASEGT. The CDR3 consists of 15 residues. The CDR3 nucleotides read TGTGCCAGCAGTGGATCCCGAGGCAGGGGTAGCGAGCAGTACTTC. Translating gives CASSGSRGRGSEQYF.

The V gene is TRBV10-3, the J gene TRBJ1-3, with 8 bases matching TRBD1. Germline assignment: CDR1 ENHRY and CDR2 SYGVKD. Trimming removed 2 bases from V and 3 bases from J; junction bases left unmatched: 6. CDR3 length equals 16 residues. CDR3 in amino acids: CAISEARQGLGNTIYF. The CDR3 nucleotides are TGTGCCATCAGTGAGGCTAGACAGGGGCTTGGAAACACCATATATTTT.

The rearrangement joins TRBV2 to TRBJ2-5; D ambiguous. The CDR3 sequence is 12 residues long. The V and J ends lost 4 bases and 5 bases respectively, with 8 bases between them. Per germline, CDR1 SNHLY and CDR2 FYNNEI. The CDR3 sequence is CASSGERETQYF. The CDR3 DNA reads TGTGCCAGCAGTGGTGAACGGGAGACCCAGTACTTC.

The chain couples TRBV11-2 to TRBJ2-1; 11 bases agree with TRBD2. The length of the CDR3 is 14 residues. CDR1 is SGHAT and CDR2 is FQNNGV in the germline V gene. V trimming: 2 bases; J trimming: 9 bases; junction bases outside the gene matches: 3. The CDR3 protein is CASSLLAGGGEQFF. The CDR3 region has the DNA TGTGCCAGCAGCTTACTAGCGGGGGGCGGTGAGCAGTTCTTC.

The chain combines TRBV19 with TRBJ1-1, with 9 bases aligning to TRBD1. V shed 1 base, J shed 3 bases, and the junction held 18 bases outside the gene matches. Germline CDR1 LNHDA, CDR2 SQIVND (reference sequence). The CDR3 is 20 residues long. The CDR3 here is CASSIGYLHLSDRGYTEAFF. CDR3 DNA: TGTGCCAGTAGTATAGGCTACCTCCACCTATCAGACAGGGGGTACACTGAAGCTTTCTTT.

CDR3 sequence: CASTVRESGYTF. CDR3 sequence (DNA): TGTGCCAGCACAGTCAGGGAATCTGGCTACACCTTC. The chain is built from TRBV6-1 and TRBJ1-2, with D possibly TRBD1 on 5 matching bases. Trimming left V 7 bases short and J 7 bases short, with 13 bases between. CDR1 MNHNS and CDR2 SASEGT come from the germline V gene. CDR3 length equals 12 residues.

This clone came up once. The V call is TRBV7-2, the J call TRBJ2-3; D is perhaps TRBD1 (5 bases). V dropped 11 bases and J dropped 5 bases, with 23 bases sitting between them. The CDR3 loop spans 15 amino acids. The V gene's germline CDR1 is SGHTA and CDR2 FQGNSA. CDR3 loop: CASQLLGLEIDTQYF. CDR3 DNA: TGTGCCTCGCAGCTCCTGGGGCTAGAGATAGATACGCAGTATTTT.

The rearrangement links TRBV11-3 to TRBJ2-3, with TRBD1 as a possible D gene (6 bases). The CDR3 runs to 16 residues. Germline CDR1 and CDR2: SGHNT and YENEEA. Trimming stripped 7 bases from V and 1 base from J, with 18 bases between. The chain's CDR3 is CASTNSRTERTDTQYF. CDR3 nucleotides: TGTGCCAGCACGAATAGCAGGACAGAGCGCACAGATACGCAGTATTTT.

The V gene is TRBV7-2, the J gene TRBJ2-1; 7 nucleotides agree with TRBD2. The germline V gene encodes CDR1 SGHTA and CDR2 FQGNSA. The CDR3 is 18 amino acids. After removal of 3 bases from V and 10 bases from J, the junction contained 21 bases not matched to a gene. Here the CDR3 reads CASSLLIGAGPTGREQFF. CDR3 nucleotide sequence: TGTGCCAGCAGCTTGCTGATAGGAGCGGGGCCTACCGGGCGGGAGCAGTTCTTC.

The chain is built from TRBV28 and TRBJ1-2; a weak D match, TRBD1 (5 bases). Germline loops: CDR1 MDHEN, CDR2 SYDVKM. The CDR3 has 14 amino acids. The V end lost 5 bases, the J end lost 4 bases, and 14 bases lay between the germline ends. The CDR3 loop is CASSPPRDSYGYTF. As DNA, the CDR3 is TGTGCCAGCAGTCCCCCCCGGGACTCCTATGGCTACACCTTC.

The V gene is TRBV11-2, the J gene TRBJ2-7; TRBD1 agrees at 9 bases. From germline, CDR1 is SGHAT and CDR2 FQNNGV. CDR3 length equals 15 residues. With V trimmed by 1 base and J by 4 bases, 5 bases remained unmatched. The CDR3 DNA reads TGTGCCAGCAGCTTAGGGACAGGGGCCCAATACGAGCAGTACTTC. This gives the protein CASSLGTGAQYEQYF.

The chain has TRBV5-1 and TRBJ2-3, with 13 bases aligning to TRBD2. The germline V gene encodes CDR1 SGHRS and CDR2 YFSETQ. V trimming: 0 bases; J trimming: 0 bases; junction bases outside the gene matches: 4. This CDR3 contains 18 residues. The CDR3 nucleotides are TGCGCCAGCAGCTTGGGACTAGCGGGGGGATTTAGCACAGATACGCAGTATTTT. Amino acid sequence: CASSLGLAGGFSTDTQYF.

The chain combines TRBV28 with TRBJ2-1; possibly TRBD1 for D (6 bases). The CDR3 consists of 13 residues. Germline CDR1 is MDHEN and CDR2 is SYDVKM. Trimming left V 6 bases short and J 4 bases short, with 10 bases between. The CDR3 DNA reads as TGTGCCAGCAGAGAGGGGGAGTACAATGAGCAGTTCTTC. The encoded protein is CASREGEYNEQFF.

The genes are TRBV6-1 and TRBJ2-7; the D gene is possibly TRBD1 (6 bases). The V and J ends lost 4 bases and 5 bases respectively, with 24 bases between them. The CDR3 loop spans 17 amino acids. Germline V gene lookup returns CDR1 MNHNS and CDR2 SASEGT. The chain's CDR3 is CASSVKDSFGLTDEQYF. The CDR3 region has the DNA TGTGCCAGCAGTGTGAAGGACAGCTTCGGGCTTACCGACGAGCAGTACTTC.

This rearrangement joins TRBV13 to TRBJ1-3, with a tentative D call TRBD1 (5 bases). V gave up 4 bases and J gave up 4 bases, with 14 bases separating them. Germline V gives CDR1 PRHDT, CDR2 FYEKMQ (reference sequence). The CDR3 runs to 15 residues. Written as DNA, the CDR3 is TGTGCCAGCAGCTCCTACGCAGGGTACGGAAACACCATATATTTT. Encoded protein: CASSSYAGYGNTIYF.

The chain carries TRBV27 and TRBJ1-1; weak D call: TRBD1 (5 bases). Germline lookup yields CDR1 MNHEY and CDR2 SMNVEV (reference sequence). The V and J ends lost 6 bases and 1 base respectively, with 12 bases between them. The CDR3 contains 14 residues. The CDR3 protein is CASRSLTENTEAFF. CDR3 DNA sequence: TGTGCCAGCAGGAGCCTGACAGAGAACACTGAAGCTTTCTTT.

The chain couples TRBV28 to TRBJ2-1, with TRBD2 matching over 7 bases. Germline trimming cut 3 bases from V and 4 bases from J; bases unmatched to any gene: 3. The CDR3 covers 14 residues. Germline V lookup: CDR1 MDHEN, CDR2 SYDVKM. The CDR3 DNA is TGTGCCAGCAGTTTGGCGGGGGTGTACAATGAGCAGTTCTTC. It is translated as CASSLAGVYNEQFF.

The J gene is TRBJ1-2, the V gene TRBV6-5; D is ambiguous. The V gene's germline CDR1 is MNHEY and CDR2 SVGAGI. Trimming shortened V by 5 bases and J by 5 bases, and 12 bases separated the two germline ends. The CDR3 spans 13 residues. CDR3 protein: CASSKATPYGYTF. DNA of the CDR3: TGTGCCAGCAGTAAGGCGACACCGTATGGCTACACCTTC.

The J gene is TRBJ2-1, the V gene TRBV25-1; 8 bases agree with TRBD2. Germline CDR1 MGHDK, CDR2 SYGVNS. Trimming at V came to 5 bases and at J to 2 bases, leaving 2 bases not matched to a gene. This CDR3 region has 14 residues. DNA of the CDR3: TGTGCCAGCAGTCTCGGGGGGGCCTACAATGAGCAGTTCTTC. It yields the protein CASSLGGAYNEQFF.

The rearrangement joins TRBV5-1 to TRBJ2-1; 11 bases align to TRBD2. The CDR3 spans 16 residues. The germline V gene has CDR1 SGHRS and CDR2 YFSETQ. Trimming removed 1 base from V and 1 base from J; junction bases left unmatched: 1. The CDR3 DNA reads TGCGCCAGCAGCTTGACTAGCGGGGGATCCTACAATGAGCAGTTCTTC. It translates to CASSLTSGGSYNEQFF.

V usage is TRBV10-3 and J usage is TRBJ2-7; 7 bases match TRBD2. CDR3 size: 20 residues. Germline-derived CDR1 and CDR2 are ENHRY and SYGVKD. The V and J ends lost 3 bases and 3 bases, in that order; junction bases with no gene match: 23. The CDR3 DNA is TGTGCCATCAGTGACGCCTCCGGACGTCTGGCGGGAGCTGTATTCTACGAGCAGTACTTC. Protein sequence: CAISDASGRLAGAVFYEQYF.

This clone was detected once. The chain links TRBV14 to TRBJ2-1, with D possibly TRBD2 on 6 matching bases. The CDR3 runs 13 residues. CDR1 SGHDN and CDR2 FVKESK come from the germline V gene. Trimming took 6 bases from V and 4 from J, leaving 10 bases between them. The chain's CDR3 is CASRNSGYNEQFF. The CDR3 DNA is TGTGCCAGCAGAAATAGCGGTTACAATGAGCAGTTCTTC.

The chain joins TRBV29-1 to TRBJ2-7; D unclear. The germline gives CDR1 SQVTM, CDR2 ANQGSEA. The CDR3 is made up of 13 amino acids. V lost 5 bases to trimming and J lost 0 bases, with 11 bases between them. DNA for the CDR3: TGCAGCGTTTCTACAGCCTCCTCCTACGAGCAGTACTTC. Encoded protein: CSVSTASSYEQYF.

In its sample, this clone was seen a few times. The rearrangement uses TRBV27 and TRBJ2-1; perhaps TRBD2 as D (6 bases). CDR1 and CDR2 from the germline V gene are MNHEY and SMNVEV (reference sequence). Trimming shortened V by 2 bases and J by 7 bases, and 21 bases separated the two germline ends. The CDR3 is 17 residues long. The CDR3 DNA follows: TGTGCCAGCAGTTTAATAACCGCGGGACGAACCCAAAATGAGCAGTTCTTC. Its translation is CASSLITAGRTQNEQFF.

The chain recombines TRBV4-2 with TRBJ1-1, with 9 bases that match TRBD1. V lost 1 base to trimming and J lost 1 base; unmatched junction nucleotides: 4. There are 16 residues in the CDR3. CDR1 is LGHNA, CDR2 YNFKEQ, per germline. In DNA form, the CDR3 reads TGTGCCAGCAGCCAAGGCACAGGGGGCCAGAACACTGAAGCTTTCTTT. Translated: CASSQGTGGQNTEAFF.